The rows below give T cell receptor beta chains drawn from one sample of a study of cytomegalovirus exposure and HLA in healthy donors. Produced via immunoSEQ multiplex PCR; TCRdb's table is partial and in-frame only. Its table records roughly 100,000 clones. Material for sequencing was PBMCs. These receptors were taken from a woman aged 25 to 45 in good health and CMV-seronegative. The CDR3 runs from the conserved cysteine through the conserved F or W. The D gene is left open where the match is weak.

v_gene	d_gene	j_gene	CDR3aa	CDR3nt
TRBV7-6	-	TRBJ2-7	CASSLDGASYEQYF	TGTGCCAGCAGCTTAGATGGGGCCTCCTACGAGCAGTACTTC
TRBV2	-	TRBJ2-7	CASSEGGPASGLSYEQYF	TGTGCCAGCAGTGAAGGGGGGCCGGCTAGCGGACTCTCCTACGAGCAGTACTTC
TRBV5-1	-	TRBJ2-1	CASSLAAVSYNEQFF	TGCGCCAGCAGCTTGGCGGCGGTCTCCTACAATGAGCAGTTCTTC
TRBV5-1	-	TRBJ1-1	CASSFSGVGTEAFF	TGCGCCAGCAGCTTCTCAGGGGTGGGGACTGAAGCTTTCTTT
TRBV6-1	TRBD2	TRBJ2-1	CASSAISGRGYNEQFF	TGTGCCAGCAGTGCGATTAGCGGGAGGGGCTACAATGAGCAGTTCTTC
TRBV27	-	TRBJ2-1	CASTRTGGLAGGPNEQFF	TGTGCCAGCACCCGGACAGGGGGATTGGCGGGAGGGCCGAATGAGCAGTTCTTC
TRBV7-9	-	TRBJ1-1	CASSPRDIGTEAFF	TGTGCCAGCAGCCCTCGGGACATTGGAACTGAAGCTTTCTTT
TRBV27	TRBD2	TRBJ2-3	CASSLPTSGGADTQYF	TGTGCCAGCAGTTTACCGACTAGCGGGGGGGCGGATACGCAGTATTTT
TRBV15	-	TRBJ1-2	CATSRGLQGYGYTF	TGTGCCACCAGCAGAGGCCTACAGGGCTATGGCTACACCTTC
TRBV2	TRBD1	TRBJ1-5	CASDGQGDFGNQPQHF	TGTGCCAGCGACGGACAGGGGGACTTTGGCAATCAGCCCCAGCATTTT
TRBV27	-	TRBJ1-1	CASSFTGTSRGGTEAFF	TGTGCCAGCAGTTTCACCGGGACGTCTCGCGGGGGCACTGAAGCTTTCTTT
TRBV19	-	TRBJ1-1	CASSTSRDTEAFF	TGTGCCAGTAGCACCTCTCGGGACACTGAAGCTTTCTTT
TRBV20-1	-	TRBJ2-5	CSARDRATQYF	TGCAGTGCTAGAGATCGAGCCACCCAGTACTTC
TRBV28	TRBD2	TRBJ2-1	CASGPGGTSGTYNEQFF	TGTGCCAGCGGGCCCGGGGGGACTAGCGGAACCTACAATGAGCAGTTCTTC
TRBV7-9	-	TRBJ2-5	CASSPRQSWETQYF	TGTGCCAGCAGCCCGCGACAAAGTTGGGAGACCCAGTACTTC
TRBV19	-	TRBJ1-5	CASMYRGNQPQHF	TGTGCCAGTATGTACAGGGGCAATCAGCCCCAGCATTTT
TRBV19	-	TRBJ1-6	CASSLGSSYNSPLHF	TGTGCCAGTAGCCTGGGGAGCTCCTATAATTCACCCCTCCACTTT
TRBV4-2	TRBD2	TRBJ2-7	CASSHRLAGEPGYEQYF	TGTGCCAGCAGCCATCGACTAGCGGGAGAACCTGGCTACGAGCAGTACTTC
TRBV4-1	-	TRBJ2-1	CASSQGDSYNEQFF	TGCGCCAGCAGCCAAGGCGACAGTTACAATGAGCAGTTCTTC
TRBV6-5	TRBD1	TRBJ1-3	CASSNRDRRNDTIYF	TGTGCCAGCAGCAACCGGGACAGGAGGAATGACACCATATATTTT
TRBV4-2	-	TRBJ1-1	CASSLPVVNTEAFF	TGTGCCAGCAGCCTCCCGGTTGTGAACACTGAAGCTTTCTTT
TRBV11-2	-	TRBJ1-1	CASGLRAGLEYTEAFF	TGTGCCAGCGGCTTAAGAGCAGGGTTAGAGTACACTGAAGCTTTCTTT
TRBV9	TRBD2	TRBJ2-7	CASSATGGYYEQYF	TGTGCCAGCAGCGCTACGGGGGGGTACTACGAGCAGTACTTC
TRBV4-1	TRBD1	TRBJ2-5	CASSQRTGGNQETQYF	TGCGCCAGCAGCCAAAGGACAGGGGGGAATCAAGAGACCCAGTACTTC
TRBV10-1	TRBD1	TRBJ2-6	CASSPGTGRSGANVLTF	TGCGCCAGCAGCCCCGGGACAGGAAGGTCTGGGGCCAACGTCCTGACTTTC
TRBV25-1	-	TRBJ2-1	CASSEFWSSYNEQFF	TGTGCCAGCAGTGAATTTTGGAGCTCCTACAATGAGCAGTTCTTC
TRBV19	-	TRBJ2-6	CASSPSASGANVLTF	TGTGCCAGTAGTCCAAGCGCCTCTGGGGCCAACGTCCTGACTTTC
TRBV4-1	-	TRBJ1-2	CASSQPLYNKGEGYTF	TGCGCCAGCAGCCAACCCCTGTACAATAAGGGAGAAGGCTACACCTTC
TRBV5-1	-	TRBJ2-7	CASSRDSTYEQYF	TGCGCCAGCAGCAGGGACTCAACCTACGAGCAGTACTTC
TRBV21-1	-	TRBJ1-1	CASSPSRAQSTEAFF	TGTGCCAGCAGCCCTTCCAGGGCCCAGAGCACTGAAGCTTTCTTT
TRBV7-3	TRBD2	TRBJ2-3	CASSFSGGAADTQYF	TGTGCCAGCAGTTTTAGCGGGGGGGCCGCAGATACGCAGTATTTT
TRBV15	-	TRBJ2-5	CATSREGGMGQETQYF	TGTGCCACCAGCAGAGAGGGCGGGATGGGACAAGAGACCCAGTACTTC
TRBV6-5	TRBD2	TRBJ2-5	CASVPSGGAETQYF	TGTGCCAGCGTTCCTAGCGGGGGGGCTGAGACCCAGTACTTC
TRBV4-1	TRBD2	TRBJ2-1	CASSQEGSGEGNEQFF	TGCGCCAGCAGCCAGGAAGGATCGGGGGAGGGCAATGAGCAGTTCTTC
TRBV7-9	TRBD1	TRBJ2-7	CASRRTGTGVHWRYF	TGTGCCAGCAGACGAACCGGGACAGGGGTCCACTGGCGGTACTTC
TRBV4-2	TRBD2	TRBJ2-1	CASSLGGAGGPNEQFF	TGTGCCAGCAGCCTCGGGGGGGCGGGAGGGCCGAATGAGCAGTTCTTC
TRBV13	-	TRBJ2-3	CASSLRLTGITDTQYF	TGTGCCAGCAGCTTAAGGCTGACTGGAATCACAGATACGCAGTATTTT
TRBV29-1	-	TRBJ2-5	CSVEAGTLATQYF	TGCAGCGTTGAGGCGGGGACGTTGGCGACCCAGTACTTC
TRBV28	TRBD1	TRBJ1-5	CASSPGTGSYEPQHF	TGTGCCAGCAGTCCGGGGACAGGGAGTTATGAGCCCCAGCATTTT
TRBV6-1	TRBD1	TRBJ1-2	CASSTSGQGVRYTF	TGTGCCAGCAGCACTTCGGGACAGGGAGTACGGTACACCTTC
TRBV9	-	TRBJ2-3	CASSVGPGARLTDTQYF	TGTGCCAGCAGCGTAGGGCCTGGGGCCCGTCTCACAGATACGCAGTATTTT
TRBV6-1	-	TRBJ2-1	CASSDRTQGNEQFF	TGTGCCAGCAGTGACAGAACCCAGGGCAATGAGCAGTTCTTC
TRBV5-5	-	TRBJ1-1	CASRIPQGVNTEAFF	TGTGCCAGCAGGATCCCGCAGGGTGTGAACACTGAAGCTTTCTTT
TRBV7-9	-	TRBJ2-1	CASSLPTPSSYNEQFF	TGTGCCAGCAGCTTGCCGACACCGAGCTCCTACAATGAGCAGTTCTTC
TRBV11-2	TRBD1	TRBJ2-3	CASSDTGGPADTQYF	TGTGCCAGCAGCGACACAGGGGGCCCCGCAGATACGCAGTATTTT
TRBV7-6	-	TRBJ2-6	CASSLGSGAGANVLTF	TGTGCCAGCAGCTTAGGGTCGGGGGCTGGGGCCAACGTCCTGACTTTC
TRBV30	TRBD2	TRBJ2-3	CAWNPLADPTDTQYF	TGTGCCTGGAACCCTCTAGCGGACCCCACAGATACGCAGTATTTT
TRBV28	-	TRBJ2-5	CASSLLGSTGETQYF	TGTGCCAGCAGTTTGCTGGGATCAACGGGGGAGACCCAGTACTTC
TRBV27	-	TRBJ1-2	CASSLSPTLGYTF	TGTGCCAGCAGTTTAAGCCCCACTCTCGGCTACACCTTC